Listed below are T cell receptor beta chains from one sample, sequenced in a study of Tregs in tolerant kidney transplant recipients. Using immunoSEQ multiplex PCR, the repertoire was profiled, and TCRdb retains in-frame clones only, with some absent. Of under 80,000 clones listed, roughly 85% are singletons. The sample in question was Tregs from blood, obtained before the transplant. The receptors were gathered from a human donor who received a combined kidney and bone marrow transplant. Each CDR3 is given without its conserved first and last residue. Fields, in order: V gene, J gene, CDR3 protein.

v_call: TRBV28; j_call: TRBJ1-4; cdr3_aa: ASSLSSNEKLF
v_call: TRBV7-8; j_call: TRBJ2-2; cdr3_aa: ASSYPPVPNRGHGGELF
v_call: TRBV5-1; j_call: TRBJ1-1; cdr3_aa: ASSLGQPAENTEAF
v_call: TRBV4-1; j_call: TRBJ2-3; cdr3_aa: ASSHLGGGGAADTQY
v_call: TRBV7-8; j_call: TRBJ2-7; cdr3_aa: ASRSGAQLSYEQY
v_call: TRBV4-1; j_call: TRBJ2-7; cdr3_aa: ASSQPMGLAGSYEQY
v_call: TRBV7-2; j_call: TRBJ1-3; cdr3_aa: ASRIGANSGNTIY
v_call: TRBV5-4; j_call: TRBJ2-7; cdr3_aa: ASSPGQLYEQY
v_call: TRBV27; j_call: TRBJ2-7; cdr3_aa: ASSPFVYGSSYEQY
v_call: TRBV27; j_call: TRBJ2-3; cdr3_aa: ASSPGTVFTDTQY
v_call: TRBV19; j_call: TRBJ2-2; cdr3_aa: ASTPRQTTDTGELF
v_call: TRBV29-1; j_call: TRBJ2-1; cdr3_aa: SVERVRNEQF
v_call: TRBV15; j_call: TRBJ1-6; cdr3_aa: ATGDRGNSPLH
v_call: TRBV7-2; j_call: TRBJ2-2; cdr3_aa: ASSLVTGELF
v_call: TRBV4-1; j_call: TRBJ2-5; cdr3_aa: ASSQDRVDPQY
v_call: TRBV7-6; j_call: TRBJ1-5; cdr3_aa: ASSLEGLNQPQH
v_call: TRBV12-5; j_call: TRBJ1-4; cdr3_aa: ASGPWGEKLF
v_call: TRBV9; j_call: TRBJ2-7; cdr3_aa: ASSVSGTGGYEQY
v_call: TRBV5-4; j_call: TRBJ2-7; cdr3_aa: ASSLARDSLYEQY
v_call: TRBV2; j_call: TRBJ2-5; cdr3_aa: ASSGTGQTQY
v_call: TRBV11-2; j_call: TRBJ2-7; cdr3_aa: ASSPDPFWQY
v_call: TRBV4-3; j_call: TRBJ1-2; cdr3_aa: ASSQGGGGYT
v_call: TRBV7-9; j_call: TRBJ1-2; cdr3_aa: ASSLGGTGGLYGYT
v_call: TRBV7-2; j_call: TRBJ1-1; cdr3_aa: ASSPRINTEAF
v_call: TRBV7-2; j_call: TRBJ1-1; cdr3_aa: ASSFKQRDTEAF
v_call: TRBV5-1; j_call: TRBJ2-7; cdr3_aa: ASSLTGTTVYEQY
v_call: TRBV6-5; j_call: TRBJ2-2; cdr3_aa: ASSTTGELF
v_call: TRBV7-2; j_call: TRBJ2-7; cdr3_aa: ASSSGLAGVVQY
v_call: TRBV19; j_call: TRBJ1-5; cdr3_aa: ASSVVPQPQH
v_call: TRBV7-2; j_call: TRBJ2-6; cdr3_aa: ASSPQGSGANVLT
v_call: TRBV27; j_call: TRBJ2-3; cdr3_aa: ASSLEPTSTDTQY
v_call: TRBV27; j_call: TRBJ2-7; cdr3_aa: ASSSSSGRNEQY
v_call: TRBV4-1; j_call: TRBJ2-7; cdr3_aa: ASSQESSSSYEQY
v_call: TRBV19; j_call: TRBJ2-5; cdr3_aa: ASSVSGGAETQY
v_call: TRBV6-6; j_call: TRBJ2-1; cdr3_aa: ASSYPINEQF
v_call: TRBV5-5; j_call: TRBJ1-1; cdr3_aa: ASSLAGTGYTEAF
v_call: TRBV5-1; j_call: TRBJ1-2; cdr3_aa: ASSYGGGNYGYT
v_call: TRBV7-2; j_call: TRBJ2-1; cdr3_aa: ASSLRGSGSSYNEQF
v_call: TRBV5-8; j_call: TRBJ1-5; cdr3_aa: ASSSRPDLPPQH
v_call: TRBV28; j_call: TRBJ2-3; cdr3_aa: ASRKAGADTQY
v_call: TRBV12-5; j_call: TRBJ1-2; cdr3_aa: ASAQTGGGYT
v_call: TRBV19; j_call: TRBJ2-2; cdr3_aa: ASSSGTYHTGELF
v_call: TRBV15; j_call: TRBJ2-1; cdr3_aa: ATGEGSDEQF
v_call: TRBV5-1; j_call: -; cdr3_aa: ASSGGTSPYEQY
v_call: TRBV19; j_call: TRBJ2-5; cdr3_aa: ASTPRRGSDETQY
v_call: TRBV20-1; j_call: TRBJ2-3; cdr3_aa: SALDTQY
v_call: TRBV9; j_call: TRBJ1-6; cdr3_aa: ASSPSYNSPLH
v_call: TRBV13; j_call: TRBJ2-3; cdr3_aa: ATNPRSLAIDTQY
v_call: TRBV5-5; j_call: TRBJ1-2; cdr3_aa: ASSSPGGYGYT
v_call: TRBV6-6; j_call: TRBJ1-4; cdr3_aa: ASSGGMGEKLF
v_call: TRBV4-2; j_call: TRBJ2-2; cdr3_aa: ASSQTGGGNTGELF
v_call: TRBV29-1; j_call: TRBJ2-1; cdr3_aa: SGGTLSYNEQF
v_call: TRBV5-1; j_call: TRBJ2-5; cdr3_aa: ASSPWGSLSEETQY
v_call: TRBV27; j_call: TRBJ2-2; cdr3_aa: ASSLSSGTGELF